This T cell receptor (beta chain) was recovered during a study of blood T cell repertoires in COVID-19. Study overall: The United States, Italy and Spain were the sources of the acute and convalescent COVID-19 samples.

The CDR3 has 15 residues. Germline-derived CDR1 and CDR2 are MNHEY and SVGAGI. V lost 6 bases, J lost 7 bases, and 11 bases stayed unmatched. Generated by immunoSEQ multiplex PCR, the TCRdb table keeps only in-frame clones and is missing some. Counted here are over 70,000 clones, 75% to 85% occurring once; the ten biggest clones make up 10%. Material: peripheral blood. This chain links TRBV6-5 with TRBJ2-1; 8 nucleotides match TRBD2. The receptor was derived from a woman aged 70-85 years with acute or convalescent COVID-19. The CDR3 is CASSLLAETGNEQFF. The CDR3 DNA reads as TGTGCCAGCAGCCTACTAGCGGAGACCGGGAATGAGCAGTTCTTC.